This passage covers 13 T cell receptor beta chains from one sample sequenced in a study of CD8 T cells in ankylosing spondylitis. Each CDR3 protein is one row after TCRdb ran MiXCR on the 5' RACE reads. Among 200,000 or so distinct CDR3 sequences listed, 13% were seen once. The sequenced sample was blood, either unsorted or a sorted T cell fraction (not recorded which). These receptors were taken from a female donor with ankylosing spondylitis or in good health (not recorded which).

This clonotype was counted ten times or more. The rearrangement joins TRBV5-1 to TRBJ2-7; D possibly corresponds to TRBD2 (7 bases). CDR1 SGHRS and CDR2 YFSETQ come from the germline V gene. Trimming left V 1 base short and J 6 bases short, with 14 bases between. The CDR3 loop spans 14 amino acids. CDR3 protein: CASSLNGGAGEQYF. Here the CDR3 DNA reads TGCGCCAGCAGCTTGAATGGGGGGGCAGGCGAGCAGTACTTC. Full variable domain (remainder filled in from reference TRBV5-1 and TRBJ2-7): KAGVTQTPRYLIKTRGQQVTLSCSPISGHRSVSWYQQTPGQGLQFLFEYFSETQRNKGNFPGRFSGRQFSNSRSEMNVSTLELGDSALYLCASSLNGGAGEQYFGPGTRLTVT.

V is TRBV29-1 and J is TRBJ1-2, with D possibly being TRBD1 (5 bases). Germline CDR1 is SQVTM and CDR2 is ANQGSEA. The CDR3 loop spans 14 amino acids. V was shortened by 6 bases and J by 8 bases, with 22 bases between the two germline ends. The CDR3 DNA reads TGCAGCGTAGGGACGGGGTCCTCCGGATTAGGCTACACCTTC. It translates to CSVGTGSSGLGYTF.

This clonotype has ten or more counts. The chain links TRBV24-1 to TRBJ2-2, with TRBD2 matching over 13 bases. V was pared by 1 base and J by 6 bases, with 1 base of the junction left unmatched. The CDR3 loop spans 16 amino acids. The V gene's germline CDR1 is KGHDR and CDR2 SFDVKD. The CDR3 loop reads CATSDFGLAGAGELFF. The CDR3 DNA reads TGTGCCACCAGTGATTTCGGACTAGCGGGAGCCGGGGAGCTGTTTTTT.

The V call is TRBV10-2, the J call TRBJ2-3; 12 nucleotides align to TRBD1. The germline V gene has CDR1 WSHSY and CDR2 SAAADI. The CDR3 is 15 residues long. J lost 4 bases, V lost 4 bases, and 3 bases had no gene match. The CDR3 loop is CASSGDRGRADTQYF. As DNA, the CDR3 is TGCGCCAGCAGTGGGGACAGGGGGCGAGCAGATACGCAGTATTTT.

Regarding this clonotype: This may be a read error: a much more frequent sequence differs by one nucleotide. This chain links TRBV27 with TRBJ1-1; D not resolved. Germline V gene lookup returns CDR1 MNHEY and CDR2 SMNVEV (reference sequence). The CDR3 length is 14 residues. The CDR3, as DNA: TGTGCCAGGAGTTTCCAGGAGCCGAACACTGAAGCTTTCTTT. It specifies CARSFQEPNTEAFF.

This clonotype was observed at least ten times. The CDR3 DNA follows: TGTGCCAGCAGGCGGGACAGAGTATACAATGAGCAGTTCTTC. Translated: CASRRDRVYNEQFF. The genes are TRBV28 and TRBJ2-1, with D possibly being TRBD1 (7 bases). Germline lookup yields CDR1 MDHEN and CDR2 SYDVKM. The CDR3 sequence is 14 residues long. Trimming took off 6 bases at V and 4 bases at J, with 13 bases between the two ends.

V gene TRBV5-5 combines with J gene TRBJ1-5; D gene unclear. This CDR3 region has 14 residues. The V end lost 3 bases, the J end lost 8 bases, and 15 bases lay between the germline ends. The germline V gene has CDR1 SGHKS and CDR2 YYEKEE (reference sequence). In DNA, the CDR3 is TGTGCCAGCAGCTCGGGCCAAGGGTCTGAGCCCCAGCATTTT. This codes for CASSSGQGSEPQHF. The complete variable domain, with remaining parts taken from reference TRBV5-5 and TRBJ1-5, reads DAGVTQSPTHLIKTRGQQVTLRCSPISGHKSVSWYQQVLGQGPQFIFQYYEKEERGRGNFPDRFSARQFPNYSSELNVNALLLGDSALYLCASSSGQGSEPQHFGDGTRLSIL.

Only a few counts were recorded for this clonotype. The CDR3 is CASSLKVKIGSPLHF. DNA for the CDR3: TGTGCCAGCAGCTTAAAAGTAAAGATAGGCTCACCCCTCCACTTT. The V gene is TRBV7-3, the J gene TRBJ1-6; D is ambiguous. Germline V lookup: CDR1 SGHTA, CDR2 FQGTGA. This CDR3 is built from 15 residues. The V end was cut by 1 base, the J end by 10 bases, with 14 bases between.

The J gene is TRBJ1-2, the V gene TRBV6-2 or TRBV6-3, with D uncertain. The CDR3 is made up of 13 amino acids. Germline lookup yields CDR1 MNHEY and CDR2 SVGEGT. The V end lost 6 bases, the J end lost 6 bases, and 14 bases lay between the germline ends. CDR3 amino acids: CASRTVRIHGYTF. The CDR3 DNA sequence: TGTGCCAGCAGAACGGTCCGGATCCATGGCTACACCTTC.

This chain joins TRBV28 and TRBJ2-5; 9 positions match TRBD2. CDR1 MDHEN and CDR2 SYDVKM come from the germline V gene. The CDR3 is 14 residues long. The V and J ends lost 5 bases and 5 bases, in that order; junction bases with no gene match: 6. The CDR3 region is CASSLSGRPETQYF. The CDR3 DNA reads as TGTGCCAGCAGTCTCAGCGGGAGGCCGGAGACCCAGTACTTC.

This clonotype was detected many times. V gene TRBV3-1 combines with J gene TRBJ1-2, with D unclear. CDR1 is LGHDT, CDR2 YNNKEL, per germline (reference sequence). Trimming took 2 bases from V and 3 from J, leaving 10 bases between them. CDR3 size: 14 residues. The chain's CDR3 is CASSQLSRDYGYTF. The CDR3 nucleotides read TGTGCCAGCAGCCAACTTTCTAGGGACTATGGCTACACCTTC.

This clonotype was picked up many times. CDR3 DNA: TGCGCCAGCAGCTTGGGACAGCAAAGTTCACCCCTCCACTTT. Amino acids: CASSLGQQSSPLHF. This chain joins TRBV5-1 and TRBJ1-6, with a weak D call TRBD1 (5 bases). The CDR3 loop spans 14 amino acids. Trimming removed 0 bases from V and 9 bases from J, with 10 bases in between. The germline V gene encodes CDR1 SGHRS and CDR2 YFSETQ.

This clonotype occurred many times. The genes are TRBV24-1 and TRBJ2-3, with a tentative D call TRBD1 (6 bases). The CDR3 covers 12 residues. The V gene's germline CDR1 is KGHDR and CDR2 SFDVKD. The CDR3 DNA is TGTGCGGCCGGGCAGGGGACAGATACGCAGTATTTT. Its protein is CAAGQGTDTQYF.